These T cell receptor beta chains were read from a single sample in a study of cytomegalovirus exposure and HLA in healthy donors. Method: immunoSEQ multiplex PCR; TCRdb's copy keeps in-frame clones and lacks some. The sample totals approximately 75,000 clones. The material sequenced was PBMCs. These receptors originate from a man in his forties in good health and CMV-seronegative. Both conserved end residues are part of each CDR3. A D gene is named only where the DNA matches it firmly.

j_call d_call v_call cdr3_nt cdr3_aa
TRBJ2-7 TRBD1 TRBV6-1 TGTGCCAGCAGTGTACTCGCCGTCGGGACAGGCTCCTACGAGCAGTACTTC CASSVLAVGTGSYEQYF
TRBJ2-1 - TRBV14 TGTGCCAGCAGATTTGGGATACGGGGGACCTACAATGAGCAGTTCTTC CASRFGIRGTYNEQFF
TRBJ1-1 - TRBV19 TGTGCCAGTAGTCTCCGGGGGGCATTGGCTGAAGCTTTCTTT CASSLRGALAEAFF
TRBJ1-4 - TRBV9 TGTGCCAGCAGCGTCGGGGGGGGTTATGAAAAACTGTTTTTT CASSVGGGYEKLFF
TRBJ2-3 - TRBV5-5 TGTGCCAGCAGCCCGGTAGTAACTAGCACAGATACGCAGTATTTT CASSPVVTSTDTQYF
TRBJ1-1 - TRBV5-4 TGTGCCAGCAGCCTCGGGGGGCGGTCCACTGAAGCTTTCTTT CASSLGGRSTEAFF
TRBJ2-7 - TRBV5-1 TGCGCCAGCAGCTCCAGTGGCTACGAGCAGTACTTC CASSSSGYEQYF
TRBJ2-2 - TRBV25-1 TGTGCCAGCAGTGACCTGACAACGAACACCGGGGAGCTGTTTTTT CASSDLTTNTGELFF
TRBJ1-1 - TRBV2 TGTGCCAGCAGGGGCGACAGCCACACTGAAGCTTTCTTT CASRGDSHTEAFF
TRBJ2-1 TRBD2 TRBV6-5 TGTGCCAGCAGTTATATAGCGGGAGGCGGGAATGAGCAGTTCTTC CASSYIAGGGNEQFF
TRBJ1-1 TRBD1 TRBV27 TGTGCCAGCAGTTATAGGACAGGGGAGATAAGCACTGAAGCTTTCTTT CASSYRTGEISTEAFF
TRBJ1-1 TRBD1 TRBV6-5 TGTGCCAGCTCAAAAGGGGGCATCACTGAAGCTTTCTTT CASSKGGITEAFF
TRBJ2-3 - TRBV10-3 TGTGCCATCAGTGCGGAGAGGGATACGCAGTATTTT CAISAERDTQYF
TRBJ2-3 TRBD2 TRBV7-2 TGTGCCAGCAGCTTATTACCTAGCGGTTCTAGCACAGATACGCAGTATTTT CASSLLPSGSSTDTQYF
TRBJ2-1 TRBD1 TRBV11-3 TGTGCCAGCAGCCGCAGACAGGGGCTGTACAATGAGCAGTTCTTC CASSRRQGLYNEQFF
TRBJ2-3 TRBD2 TRBV7-2 TGTGCCAGCAGCTCGACTAGCGGGGGGGCAGATACGCAGTATTTT CASSSTSGGADTQYF
TRBJ2-4 TRBD2 TRBV4-3 TGCGCCAGCAGCCAAGTAGGAGGGCTAGCGGGAGGAGGGGGAAGGGCCAAAAACATTCAGTACTTC CASSQVGGLAGGGGRAKNIQYF
TRBJ2-1 TRBD2 TRBV27 TGTGCCAGCAGTTTATCGAGCCCCGGACTAGCGGGAGTTGAAGTAAATGAGCAGTTCTTC CASSLSSPGLAGVEVNEQFF
TRBJ2-1 TRBD2 TRBV5-6 TGTGCCAGCAGCTTGGTTGGGTCTAGCGGGAGGTCCTACAATGAGCAGTTCTTC CASSLVGSSGRSYNEQFF
TRBJ1-1 - TRBV5-6 TGTGCCAGCAGCTTGACGGCAGCGAGGAACACTGAAGCTTTCTTT CASSLTAARNTEAFF
TRBJ1-2 - TRBV25-1 TGTGCCAGCAGTGCAGGGTATGGCTACACCTTC CASSAGYGYTF
TRBJ2-1 - TRBV7-8 TGTGCCAGCAGCCCCCGTAGCTCCTACAATGAGCAGTTCTTC CASSPRSSYNEQFF
TRBJ2-3 - TRBV4-3 TGCGCCAGCAGCCAAGTAGGCGGAGGGGAACTGCATACGCAGTATTTT CASSQVGGGELHTQYF
TRBJ2-1 - TRBV7-2 TGTGCCAGCAGCGTGGGCCCCCAGAATGAGCAGTTCTTC CASSVGPQNEQFF
TRBJ1-3 TRBD1 TRBV6-5 TGTGCCAGCAGCCGGACAGGGGAAAGAAACACCATATATTTT CASSRTGERNTIYF
TRBJ1-5 TRBD1 TRBV14 TGTGCCAGCAGCCAAGACAGGGGGCTACGCAATCAGCCCCAGCATTTT CASSQDRGLRNQPQHF
TRBJ2-5 TRBD2 TRBV6-1 TGTGCCAGCAGTGATAAGGCGGGAGGGCCTGAGACCCAGTACTTC CASSDKAGGPETQYF
TRBJ2-1 - TRBV28 TGTGCCAGCAGGACCACGGACAGCAGCTCCTACAATGAGCAGTTCTTC CASRTTDSSSYNEQFF
TRBJ2-2 - TRBV5-1 TGCGCCAGCAGCTTTGGGACTGCGAACACCGGGGAGCTGTTTTTT CASSFGTANTGELFF